The entry below gives a single T cell receptor (beta chain) sequence along with its context. The germline V gene encodes CDR1 SGHDT and CDR2 YYEEEE. The CDR3 is 16 amino acids. Deletions cut 0 bases from V and 2 bases from J, with 9 bases between. The data were taken from a study of blood T cells in healthy people across ages. A second roughly 7 to 12 cycle PCR used barcoded and J-beta primers. TCRdb passed the 5' RACE reads through MiXCR, listing each CDR3 protein once. The sample has about 1.8 million distinct CDR3 sequences, around 50% seen once. What was sequenced was blood. The chain carries TRBV5-6 and TRBJ1-6; TRBD1 might be the D (5 bases). This TCR was recovered from a woman aged 40 to 55 in good health. The CDR3 coding sequence is TGTGCCAGCAGCTTGGCAGGGAGGACCTATAATTCACCCCTCCACTTT. Amino acid sequence: CASSLAGRTYNSPLHF.